This entry lists 6 T cell receptor beta chains sequenced from one sample in a study of T cell responses to AZD1222 COVID-19 vaccine. Generated by immunoSEQ multiplex PCR, the TCRdb table keeps only in-frame clones and is missing some. The table records 80,000 to 90,000 clones, around nine tenths of them present only once. The sequencing used peripheral blood, collected on day 0 of MenACWY control vaccination. These receptor sequences come from an adult in good health.

This rearrangement joins TRBV6-5 to TRBJ2-3; D is uncertain. The CDR3 has 13 residues. Germline V gene sequence: CDR1 MNHEY, CDR2 SVGAGI. The V gene lost 2 bases and the J gene lost 6 bases, with 9 bases spanning the gap. The CDR3 region is CASSYEWSDTQYF. The CDR3, as DNA: TGTGCCAGCAGTTACGAGTGGTCTGATACGCAGTATTTT.

V usage is TRBV3-1 (or the pseudogene TRBV3-2) and J usage is TRBJ2-7, with D unclear. The CDR3 is 13 residues long. V was pared by 4 bases and J by 2 bases, with 9 bases between. Germline V gives CDR1 LGHDT, CDR2 YNNKEL (reference sequence). The CDR3, as DNA: TGTGCCAGCAGCCGGGTGGGAACCTACGAGCAGTACTTC. Translated: CASSRVGTYEQYF.

The rearrangement uses TRBV10-3 and TRBJ1-1; a possible D gene is TRBD1 (5 bases). The CDR3 loop spans 13 amino acids. Trimming left V 0 bases short and J 4 bases short, with 6 bases between. Germline assignment: CDR1 ENHRY and CDR2 SYGVKD. The CDR3 protein is CAISESRGTEAFF. The CDR3 DNA sequence: TGTGCCATCAGTGAGTCTAGGGGCACTGAAGCTTTCTTT.

This chain joins TRBV14 and TRBJ1-2; no firm D call. From germline, CDR1 is SGHDN and CDR2 FVKESK. V was cut by 0 bases and J by 8 bases, with 10 bases left in between. There are 13 residues in the CDR3. CDR3 sequence (DNA): TGTGCCAGCAGCCAAGATTTGGTGCGAGGCTACACCTTC. It is translated as CASSQDLVRGYTF.

The chain uses TRBV10-1 and TRBJ1-3; D might be TRBD1 (6 bases). V lost 3 bases and J lost 3, with 9 bases in between. Germline loops: CDR1 WNHNN, CDR2 SYGVQD (reference sequence). CDR3 length: 14 residues. CDR3 loop: CASSDAGDGNTIYF. CDR3 bases: TGCGCCAGCAGTGATGCAGGGGATGGAAACACCATATATTTT.

V and J are TRBV14 and TRBJ2-3; 9 nucleotides agree with TRBD1. The V and J ends lost 4 bases and 3 bases, in that order; junction bases with no gene match: 8. This CDR3 comprises 16 residues. Looked up from germline, CDR1 is SGHDN and CDR2 is FVKESK. CDR3 loop: CASSRGSGQGTDTQYF. As DNA, the CDR3 is TGTGCCAGCAGCCGCGGGTCCGGACAGGGGACAGATACGCAGTATTTT. The full variable domain, rest sourced from reference TRBV14 and TRBJ2-3, is EAGVTQFPSHSVIEKGQTVTLRCDPISGHDNLYWYRRVMGKEIKFLLHFVKESKQDESGMPNNRFLAERTGGTYSTLKVQPAELEDSGVYFCASSRGSGQGTDTQYFGPGTRLTVL.